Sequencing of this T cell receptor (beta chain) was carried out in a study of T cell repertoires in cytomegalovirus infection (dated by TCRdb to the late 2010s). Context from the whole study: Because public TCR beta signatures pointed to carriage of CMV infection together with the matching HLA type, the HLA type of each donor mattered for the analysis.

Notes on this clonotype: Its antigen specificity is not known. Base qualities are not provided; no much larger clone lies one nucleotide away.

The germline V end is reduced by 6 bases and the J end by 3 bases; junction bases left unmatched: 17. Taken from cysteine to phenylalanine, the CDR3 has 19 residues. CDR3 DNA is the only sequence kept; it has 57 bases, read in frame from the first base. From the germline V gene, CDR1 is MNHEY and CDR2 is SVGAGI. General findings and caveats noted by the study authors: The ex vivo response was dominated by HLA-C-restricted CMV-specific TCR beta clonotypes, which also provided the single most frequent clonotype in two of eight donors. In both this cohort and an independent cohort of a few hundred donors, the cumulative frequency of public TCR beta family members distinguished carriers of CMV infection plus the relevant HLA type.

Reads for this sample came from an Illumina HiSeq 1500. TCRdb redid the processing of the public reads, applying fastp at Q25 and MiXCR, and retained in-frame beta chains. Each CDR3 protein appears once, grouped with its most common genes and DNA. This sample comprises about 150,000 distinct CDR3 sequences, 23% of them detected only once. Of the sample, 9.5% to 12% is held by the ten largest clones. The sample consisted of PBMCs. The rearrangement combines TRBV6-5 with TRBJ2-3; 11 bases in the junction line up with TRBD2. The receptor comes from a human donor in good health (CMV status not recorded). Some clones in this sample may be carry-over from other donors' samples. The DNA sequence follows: TGTGCCAGCAGCCCATTTGGGCTAGCGGGAGGCCGGGGGACAGATACGCAGTATTTT. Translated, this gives CASSPFGLAGGRGTDTQYF.